Below are 10 T cell receptor beta chains sequenced from a single sample in a study of cytomegalovirus exposure and HLA in healthy donors. 13 Jbeta primers and 60 Vbeta primers were used for the PCR. Clones were read by immunoSEQ multiplex PCR, and TCRdb kept only the in-frame ones, dropping some. The table lists under 150,000 clones, about 80% of them singletons. What was sequenced was PBMCs. The receptors shown here come from a human donor in good health.

This clone was seen a handful of times. This rearrangement joins TRBV5-6 to TRBJ1-2, with D perhaps matching TRBD1 (5 bases). V shed 4 bases and J shed 4 bases, with 17 bases lying between them. The CDR3 covers 15 residues. Germline CDR1 and CDR2: SGHDT and YYEEEE. For the CDR3, the DNA is TGTGCCAGCAGCCCCCCGGCGACAGCAGCCTATGGCTACACCTTC. Translating gives CASSPPATAAYGYTF.

Here the CDR3 DNA reads TGTGCCAGCAGTGAAAAGCGGCGGAACTCATATGGCTACACCTTC. Residues: CASSEKRRNSYGYTF. The genes are TRBV6-1 and TRBJ1-2; the D is unclear. Germline values: CDR1 MNHNS, CDR2 SASEGT. CDR3 length equals 15 residues. V was pared by 2 bases and J by 5 bases, with 15 bases between.

DNA for the CDR3: TGTGCCAGCAGACTGACAGGGATCCAAGAGACCCAGTACTTC. Its translation is CASRLTGIQETQYF. V and J are TRBV6-1 and TRBJ2-5; 7 nucleotides align to TRBD1. This CDR3 comprises 14 residues. CDR1 is MNHNS, CDR2 SASEGT, per germline. With V trimmed by 6 bases and J by 1 base, 5 bases remained unmatched.

V usage is TRBV15 and J usage is TRBJ2-7, with a tentative D call TRBD1 (6 bases). The CDR3 is 13 residues long. V dropped 4 bases and J dropped 3 bases, with 10 bases sitting between them. The germline V gene has CDR1 LNHNV and CDR2 YYDKDF (reference sequence). CDR3 bases: TGTGCCACCAGCATAATACAGGGCTACGAGCAGTACTTC. It is translated as CATSIIQGYEQYF.

The chain has TRBV4-1 and TRBJ1-5; TRBD1 agrees at 7 bases. Germline assignment: CDR1 MGHRA and CDR2 YSYEKL. This CDR3 has 16 residues. Unmatched junction bases numbered 7, after V lost 0 bases and J lost 5 bases. As DNA, the CDR3 is TGCGCCAGCAGCCAAGAAGTCACAGGGGTATATCAGCCCCAGCATTTT. This gives the protein CASSQEVTGVYQPQHF.

A single count supports this clone. V is TRBV5-5 and J is TRBJ1-1; maybe TRBD1 (5 bases). The CDR3 has 14 residues. Per germline, CDR1 SGHKS and CDR2 YYEKEE (reference sequence). V was cut by 1 base and J by 3 bases, with 10 bases left in between. The CDR3 DNA is TGTGCCAGCAGCTTGTCCCAGGGCTACACTGAAGCTTTCTTT. Translation gives CASSLSQGYTEAFF.

To note about this clone: One junction end does not reproduce the germline sequence, and a read error may be involved. The V and J genes are TRBV5-4 and TRBJ2-7; 7 nucleotides align to TRBD1. This CDR3 is 15 amino acids long. The germline gives CDR1 SGHNT, CDR2 YYREEE (reference sequence). The CDR3 protein is CASSLTPATGQLLPF. DNA of the CDR3: TGTGCCAGCAGCTTGACCCCAGCCACGGGACAGCTTCTTCCCTTC.

The chain combines TRBV6-1 with TRBJ1-2, with 7 bases aligning to TRBD1. V lost 2 bases to trimming and J lost 6 bases; unmatched junction nucleotides: 6. The length of the CDR3 is 14 residues. CDR1 MNHNS and CDR2 SASEGT come from the germline V gene. CDR3 sequence: CASSEHTTGNGYTF. CDR3 sequence (DNA): TGTGCCAGCAGTGAACATACGACAGGGAATGGCTACACCTTC.

The V gene is TRBV7-9, the J gene TRBJ1-2; maybe TRBD1 (5 bases). Germline lookup yields CDR1 SEHNR and CDR2 FQNEAQ (reference sequence). CDR3 size: 15 residues. V was trimmed by 5 bases and J by 8 bases, leaving 21 bases between them. CDR3 in amino acids: CASSLPQPQVEGYTF. CDR3 in DNA: TGTGCCAGCAGCCTGCCTCAGCCACAGGTAGAGGGCTACACCTTC.

The V call is TRBV27, the J call TRBJ1-2; TRBD1 matches 9 bases. V gave up 2 bases and J gave up 5 bases; unmatched junction bases: 6. The CDR3 runs 15 residues. Per the germline V gene, CDR1 is MNHEY and CDR2 is SMNVEV (reference sequence). The chain's CDR3 is CASSLGGQGLYGYTF. The CDR3 DNA reads as TGTGCCAGCAGTTTAGGAGGACAGGGGTTATATGGCTACACCTTC.